This T cell receptor beta chain derives from a study of Graves' ophthalmopathy and Graves' hyperthyroidism. Germline CDR1 MGHDK, CDR2 SYGVNS. Trimming removed 8 bases at V and 7 bases at J, with 15 bases between. The CDR3 runs 13 residues. Scientists amplified the TCR beta CDR3 regions from RNA transcripts. HTBI-primed RT-PCR formed the first round, and a multiplex PCR formed the second. TCRdb passed the multiplex PCR reads through MiXCR, listing each CDR3 protein once. The sample comprises 600,000 to 950,000 distinct CDR3 sequences, roughly two fifths of which are singletons, and 40% to 55% rests with the top ten.

Sequencing was done on a sample of peripheral blood. V usage is TRBV25-1 and J usage is TRBJ1-5, with D uncertain. This TCR came from an adult man with Graves' ophthalmopathy. The CDR3 DNA is TGTGCCAGCTCACCATTGGCCTCACAGCCCCAGCATTTT. Translated, it gives CASSPLASQPQHF.